The text below deals with one T cell receptor (beta chain). Its antigen is not identified. Every bit of the isolated RNA underwent reverse transcription, so sequencing read expressed TCRB transcripts. The method was immunoSEQ multiplex PCR; TCRdb's version includes in-frame clones alone and lacks a portion of them. The repertoire holds some 130,000 clones, with approximately 9% as singletons. The V and J ends lost 4 bases and 8 bases respectively, with 13 bases between them. Germline CDR1 and CDR2: SGHRS and YFSETQ. This CDR3 has 12 amino acids. The sample comes from a study of beta chain features in type 1 diabetes. Study-level findings and limits: When Type 1 diabetes patients were examined, their TCRB CDR3s proved moderately but significantly shorter in all four CD4+ subsets. Sequencing the cDNA could make cells with high TCR expression show up more than they should.

The sample consisted of central memory CD4+ T cells from blood. The clonotype comes from a man in his thirties or forties with type 1 diabetes. The rearrangement joins TRBV5-1 to TRBJ2-7; possibly TRBD1 for D (6 bases). This chain's CDR3 is CASSPEQGKQYF. The CDR3 DNA is TGCGCCAGCAGCCCGGAACAGGGAAAGCAGTACTTC.